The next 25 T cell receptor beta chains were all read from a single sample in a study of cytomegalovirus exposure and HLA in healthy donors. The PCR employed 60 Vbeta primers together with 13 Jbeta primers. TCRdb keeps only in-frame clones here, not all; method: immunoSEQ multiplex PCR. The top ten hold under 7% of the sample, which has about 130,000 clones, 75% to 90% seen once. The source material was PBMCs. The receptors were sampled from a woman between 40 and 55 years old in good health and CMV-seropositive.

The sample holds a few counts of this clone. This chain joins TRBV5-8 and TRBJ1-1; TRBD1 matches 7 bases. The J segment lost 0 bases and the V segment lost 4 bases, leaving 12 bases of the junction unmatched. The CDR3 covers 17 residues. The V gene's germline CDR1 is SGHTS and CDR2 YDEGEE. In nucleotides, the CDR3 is TGTGCCAGCAGCGTTGAAGGGGGCCAGGTATTGAACACTGAAGCTTTCTTT. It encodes CASSVEGGQVLNTEAFF.

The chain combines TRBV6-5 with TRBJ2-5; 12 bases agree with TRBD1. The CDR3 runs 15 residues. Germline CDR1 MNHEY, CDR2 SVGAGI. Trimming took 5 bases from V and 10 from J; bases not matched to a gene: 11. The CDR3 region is CASSQFPGQGAFQYF. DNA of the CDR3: TGTGCCAGCAGTCAATTCCCGGGACAGGGGGCTTTCCAGTACTTC.

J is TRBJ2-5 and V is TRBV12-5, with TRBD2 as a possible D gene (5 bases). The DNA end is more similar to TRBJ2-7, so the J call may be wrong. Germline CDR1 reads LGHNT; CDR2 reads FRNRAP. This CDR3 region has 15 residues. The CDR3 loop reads CASGLVRDMAGEQYF. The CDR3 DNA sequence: TGTGCTAGTGGTTTGGTACGAGACATGGCGGGCGAGCAGTACTTC.

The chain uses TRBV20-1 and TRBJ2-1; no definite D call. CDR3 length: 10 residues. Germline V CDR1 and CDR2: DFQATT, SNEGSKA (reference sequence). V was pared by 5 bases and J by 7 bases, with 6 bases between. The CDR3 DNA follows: TGCAGTGCTCTAGGAAATGAGCAGTTCTTC. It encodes CSALGNEQFF.

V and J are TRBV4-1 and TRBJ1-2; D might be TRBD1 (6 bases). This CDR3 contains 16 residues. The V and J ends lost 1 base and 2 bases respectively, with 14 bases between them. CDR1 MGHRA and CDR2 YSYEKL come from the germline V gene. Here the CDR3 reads CASSQVSPGTNYGYTF. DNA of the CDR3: TGCGCCAGCAGCCAAGTTTCCCCAGGGACAAACTATGGCTACACCTTC.

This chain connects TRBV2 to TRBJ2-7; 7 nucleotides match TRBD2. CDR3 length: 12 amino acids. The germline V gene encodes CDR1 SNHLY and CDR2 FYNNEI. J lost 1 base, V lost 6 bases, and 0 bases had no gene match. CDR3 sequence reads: CASRGGSYEQYF. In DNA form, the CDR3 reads TGTGCCAGCAGGGGGGGGTCCTACGAGCAGTACTTC.

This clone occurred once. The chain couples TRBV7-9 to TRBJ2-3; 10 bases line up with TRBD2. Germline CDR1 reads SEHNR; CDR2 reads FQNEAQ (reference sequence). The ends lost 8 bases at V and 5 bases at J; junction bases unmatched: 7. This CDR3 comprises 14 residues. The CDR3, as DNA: TGTGCCAGCGGACTAGCGGAAGAGGAAGATACGCAGTATTTT. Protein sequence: CASGLAEEEDTQYF.

The CDR3 DNA reads TGTGCCAGCAGCTCTTCAGGGTTGAGCGAAAAACTGTTTTTT. Its protein is CASSSSGLSEKLFF. V is TRBV5-4 and J is TRBJ1-4, with a weak D call TRBD1 (5 bases). The germline V gene encodes CDR1 SGHNT and CDR2 YYREEE (reference sequence). Between the trimmed V and J ends, which lost 3 bases and 8 bases, there was a span of 14 bases. The CDR3 has 14 amino acids.

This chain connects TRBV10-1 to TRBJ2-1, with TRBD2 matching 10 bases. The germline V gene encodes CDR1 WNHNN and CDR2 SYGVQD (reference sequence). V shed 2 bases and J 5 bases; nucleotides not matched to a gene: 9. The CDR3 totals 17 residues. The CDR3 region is CASSEGNSGGIHNEQFF. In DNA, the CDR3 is TGCGCCAGCAGTGAGGGGAATAGCGGGGGGATACACAATGAGCAGTTCTTC.

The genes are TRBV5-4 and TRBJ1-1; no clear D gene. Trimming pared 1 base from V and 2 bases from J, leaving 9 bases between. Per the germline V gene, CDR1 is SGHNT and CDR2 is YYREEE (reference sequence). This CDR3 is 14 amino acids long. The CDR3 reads CASSLPGKNTEAFF. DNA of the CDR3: TGTGCCAGCAGCTTGCCCGGGAAAAACACTGAAGCTTTCTTT.

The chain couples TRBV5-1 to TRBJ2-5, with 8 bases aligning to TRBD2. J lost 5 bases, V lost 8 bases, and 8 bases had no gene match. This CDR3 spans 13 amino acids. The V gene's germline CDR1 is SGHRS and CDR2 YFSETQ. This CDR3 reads CASQTGGGETQYF. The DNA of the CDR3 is TGCGCCAGTCAAACGGGGGGGGGCGAGACCCAGTACTTC.

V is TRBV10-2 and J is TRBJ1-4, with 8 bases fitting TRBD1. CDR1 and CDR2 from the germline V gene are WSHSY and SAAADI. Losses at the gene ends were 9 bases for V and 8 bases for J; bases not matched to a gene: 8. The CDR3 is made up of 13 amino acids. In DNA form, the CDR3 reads TGCGCCAGTATGACAGGGGTTGACGAAAAACTGTTTTTT. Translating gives CASMTGVDEKLFF.

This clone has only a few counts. The CDR3: CASSLRTGDNEKLFF. The CDR3 DNA follows: TGTGCCAGCAGTTTAAGGACAGGAGATAATGAAAAACTGTTTTTT. The V and J genes are TRBV27 and TRBJ1-4, with 7 bases aligning to TRBD1. Trimming took 2 bases from V and 4 from J; bases not matched to a gene: 4. The CDR3 is 15 amino acids. The germline CDR1 and CDR2 sequences are MNHEY and SMNVEV (reference sequence).

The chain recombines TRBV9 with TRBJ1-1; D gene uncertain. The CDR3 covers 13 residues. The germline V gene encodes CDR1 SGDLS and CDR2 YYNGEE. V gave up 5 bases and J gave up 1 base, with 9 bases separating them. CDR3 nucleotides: TGTGCCAGCAGTAATTACGGGAACACTGAAGCTTTCTTT. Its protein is CASSNYGNTEAFF.

The CDR3 DNA reads TGCGCCAGCAGCTTCCAGGGGGCGTCGAGCACTGAAGCTTTCTTT. Encoded protein: CASSFQGASSTEAFF. The chain carries TRBV5-1 and TRBJ1-1, with 8 bases lining up with TRBD1. The V segment lost 2 bases and the J segment 4 bases; nucleotides outside the gene matches: 7. Germline CDR1 reads SGHRS; CDR2 reads YFSETQ. The CDR3 loop spans 15 amino acids.

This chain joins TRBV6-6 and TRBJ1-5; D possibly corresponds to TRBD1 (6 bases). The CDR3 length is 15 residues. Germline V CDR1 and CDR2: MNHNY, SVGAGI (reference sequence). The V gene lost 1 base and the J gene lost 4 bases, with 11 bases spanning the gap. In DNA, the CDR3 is TGTGCCAGCAGTTACTTTCGGCAGGGGAATCAGCCCCAGCATTTT. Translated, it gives CASSYFRQGNQPQHF.

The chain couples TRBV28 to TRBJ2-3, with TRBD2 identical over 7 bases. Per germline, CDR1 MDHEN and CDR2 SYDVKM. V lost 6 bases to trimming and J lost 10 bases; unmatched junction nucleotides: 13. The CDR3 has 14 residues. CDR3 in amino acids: CASRPSGTIIAQYF. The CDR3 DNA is TGTGCCAGCAGGCCATCGGGGACTATTATCGCGCAGTATTTT.

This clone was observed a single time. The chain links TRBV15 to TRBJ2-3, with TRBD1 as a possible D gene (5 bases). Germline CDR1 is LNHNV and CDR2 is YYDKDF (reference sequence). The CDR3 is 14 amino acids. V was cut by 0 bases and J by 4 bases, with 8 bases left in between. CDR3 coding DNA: TGTGCCACCAGCAGAGAGCTAGGGGCAGATACGCAGTATTTT. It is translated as CATSRELGADTQYF. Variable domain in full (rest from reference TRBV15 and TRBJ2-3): DAMVIQNPRYQVTQFGKPVTLSCSQTLNHNVMYWYQQKSSQAPKLLFHYYDKDFNNEADTPDNFQSRRPNTSFCFLDIRSPGLGDTAMYLCATSRELGADTQYFGPGTRLTVL.

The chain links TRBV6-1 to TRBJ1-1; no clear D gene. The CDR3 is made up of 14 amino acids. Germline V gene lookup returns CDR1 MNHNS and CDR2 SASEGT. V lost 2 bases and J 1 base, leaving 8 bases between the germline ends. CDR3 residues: CASSESVANTEAFF. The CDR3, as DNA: TGTGCCAGCAGTGAAAGCGTGGCGAACACTGAAGCTTTCTTT.

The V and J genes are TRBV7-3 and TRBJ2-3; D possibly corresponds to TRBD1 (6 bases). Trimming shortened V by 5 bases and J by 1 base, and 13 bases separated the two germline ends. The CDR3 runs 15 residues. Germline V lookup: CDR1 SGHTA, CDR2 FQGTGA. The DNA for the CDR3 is TGTGCCAGCAGCGCCATGGGGGCGCGCACAGATACGCAGTATTTT. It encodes CASSAMGARTDTQYF.

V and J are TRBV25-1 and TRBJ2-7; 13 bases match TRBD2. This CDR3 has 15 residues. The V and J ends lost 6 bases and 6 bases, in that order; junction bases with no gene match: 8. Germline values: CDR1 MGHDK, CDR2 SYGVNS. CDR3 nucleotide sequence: TGTGCCAGCAGCGAACTAGCGGGAGGGAACGCCGAGCAGTACTTC. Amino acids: CASSELAGGNAEQYF.

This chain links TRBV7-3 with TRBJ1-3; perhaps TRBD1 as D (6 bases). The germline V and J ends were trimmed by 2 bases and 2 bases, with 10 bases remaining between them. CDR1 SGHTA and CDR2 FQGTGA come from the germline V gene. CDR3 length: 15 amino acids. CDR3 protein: CASSLEAGAGNTIYF. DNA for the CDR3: TGTGCCAGCAGCTTAGAGGCAGGGGCTGGAAACACCATATATTTT.

CDR3 sequence reads: CAISAQNNQPQHF. Written as DNA, the CDR3 is TGTGCCATCAGTGCACAGAACAATCAGCCCCAGCATTTT. J is TRBJ1-5 and V is TRBV10-3; unclear D gene. V was clipped by 4 bases and J by 3 bases, with 7 bases between them. Looked up from germline, CDR1 is ENHRY and CDR2 is SYGVKD. This CDR3 region has 13 residues.

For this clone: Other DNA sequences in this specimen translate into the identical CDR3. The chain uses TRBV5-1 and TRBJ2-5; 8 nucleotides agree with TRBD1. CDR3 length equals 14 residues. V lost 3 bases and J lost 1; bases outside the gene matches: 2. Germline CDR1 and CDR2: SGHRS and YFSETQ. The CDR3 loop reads CASSSGQGQETQYF. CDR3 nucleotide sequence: TGCGCCAGCAGCTCCGGACAGGGCCAAGAGACCCAGTACTTC.

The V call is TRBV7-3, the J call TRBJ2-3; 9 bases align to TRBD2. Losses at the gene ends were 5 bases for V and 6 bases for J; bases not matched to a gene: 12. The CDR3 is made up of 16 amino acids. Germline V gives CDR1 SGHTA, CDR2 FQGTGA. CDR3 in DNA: TGTGCCAGCAGCCTGCGGGGGGGGACCTTTATGGATACGCAGTATTTT. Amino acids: CASSLRGGTFMDTQYF.